Each of the 27 T cell receptor beta chains below was sequenced from the same sample in a study of shared clonotypes between healthy human individuals. Generated by immunoSEQ multiplex PCR, the TCRdb table keeps only in-frame clones and is missing some. In the table there are almost 750,000 clones, 72% of which are singletons. The sample comprised memory CD4+ T cells sorted from blood. Subset of the sample: CD45RA-negative fraction. The origin of the receptors is a woman younger than 45 in good health.

This sequence joins TRBV19 and TRBJ2-7; D gene ambiguous. V lost 6 bases, J lost 1 base, and 10 bases lay in between. The CDR3 length is 13 residues. In germline, CDR1 is LNHDA, CDR2 SQIVND (reference sequence). DNA of the CDR3: TGTGCCAGTAGCCGCGGTGGGTCCTACGAGCAGTACTTC. It specifies CASSRGGSYEQYF.

This clone was seen many times. The V call is TRBV5-1, the J call TRBJ1-2; D is perhaps TRBD1 (5 bases). The V end was cut by 4 bases, the J end by 5 bases, with 18 bases between. In germline, CDR1 is SGHRS, CDR2 YFSETQ. The CDR3 loop spans 15 amino acids. The CDR3 reads CASSPTRGAPYGYTF. Written as DNA, the CDR3 is TGCGCCAGCAGCCCTACCCGAGGGGCCCCATATGGCTACACCTTC.

V and J are TRBV5-1 and TRBJ2-5, with a tentative D call TRBD2 (6 bases). Germline lookup yields CDR1 SGHRS and CDR2 YFSETQ. CDR3 length equals 16 residues. V was trimmed by 0 bases and J by 1 base, leaving 13 bases between them. CDR3 coding DNA: TGCGCCAGCAGCTTGGTGGGCCAGGGAGGCCAAGAGACCCAGTACTTC. Translating it yields CASSLVGQGGQETQYF.

This clone was counted at least ten times. V gene TRBV6-5 combines with J gene TRBJ1-2; 11 bases are shared with TRBD1. The germline gives CDR1 MNHEY, CDR2 SVGAGI. Trimming at V came to 5 bases and at J to 4 bases, leaving 3 bases not matched to a gene. CDR3 length equals 14 residues. CDR3 sequence: CASSPDRGPYGYTF. For the CDR3, the DNA is TGTGCCAGCAGTCCGGACAGGGGGCCCTATGGCTACACCTTC.

This clone was counted between two and nine times. V gene TRBV11-2 combines with J gene TRBJ2-5, with D perhaps given as TRBD1 or TRBD2 (6 bases each). The CDR3 is 16 amino acids. The germline V gene encodes CDR1 SGHAT and CDR2 FQNNGV. V gave up 5 bases and J gave up 9 bases, with 25 bases separating them. The CDR3 coding sequence is TGTGCCAGCAGCCGTGAGGGGGTAGCGGCACCTCTGGCCCAGTACTTC. Translation: CASSREGVAAPLAQYF.

This clone was counted once. The CDR3 sequence is CASSPRGTPQETQYF. The CDR3 DNA sequence: TGTGCCAGCTCACCACGGGGTACCCCCCAAGAGACCCAGTACTTC. The J gene is TRBJ2-5, the V gene TRBV18; D is uncertain. CDR3 length: 15 amino acids. V lost 1 base and J 1 base, leaving 10 bases between the germline ends. Germline-derived CDR1 and CDR2 are KGHSH and LQKENI.

The chain uses TRBV30 and TRBJ1-6; D possibly corresponds to TRBD1 (6 bases). Between the trimmed V and J ends, which lost 1 base and 10 bases, there was a span of 11 bases. The length of the CDR3 is 13 residues. From germline, CDR1 is GTSNPN and CDR2 SVGIG (reference sequence). Written as DNA, the CDR3 is TGTGCCTGGAGTGGGTCACAGGGATCACCCCTCCACTTT. It yields the protein CAWSGSQGSPLHF.

The chain is built from TRBV14 and TRBJ2-6, with TRBD2 matching 10 bases. V lost 4 bases, J lost 2 bases, and 20 bases stayed unmatched. The CDR3 contains 22 residues. Per the germline V gene, CDR1 is SGHDN and CDR2 is FVKESK. CDR3 protein: CASSLLLPGLAKGSTGANVLTF. CDR3 in DNA: TGTGCCAGCAGCCTCCTATTGCCGGGACTAGCGAAGGGGTCGACTGGGGCCAACGTCCTGACTTTC.

This clone has a count of ten or more. The chain links TRBV28 to TRBJ2-3; D gene unclear. The CDR3 spans 12 residues. The ends were cut back, 3 bases at V and 5 bases at J, with 6 bases in the middle. Germline CDR1 is MDHEN and CDR2 is SYDVKM. CDR3 amino acids: CASSFARDTQYF. CDR3 nucleotide sequence: TGTGCCAGCAGTTTCGCCAGAGATACGCAGTATTTT.

The V and J genes are TRBV9 and TRBJ2-7; 9 positions match TRBD1. Germline CDR1 reads SGDLS; CDR2 reads YYNGEE. J was trimmed by 3 bases and V by 4 bases; bases with no gene match: 5. The CDR3 has 14 amino acids. The CDR3 DNA sequence: TGTGCCAGCAGCCCCTCGGGACAGGGCTACGAGCAGTACTTC. As protein: CASSPSGQGYEQYF.

The CDR3 protein is CASSQEGKRGGGQETQYF. In DNA form, the CDR3 reads TGTGCCAGCAGCCAAGAGGGGAAAAGGGGAGGGGGGCAAGAGACCCAGTACTTC. The chain carries TRBV5-4 and TRBJ2-5; possibly TRBD2 for D (7 bases). In germline, CDR1 is SGHNT, CDR2 YYREEE (reference sequence). V lost 4 bases, J lost 2 bases, and 24 bases lay in between. The CDR3 totals 18 residues.

The V and J genes are TRBV5-1 and TRBJ2-2; D unresolved. The CDR3 totals 13 residues. Germline CDR1 is SGHRS and CDR2 is YFSETQ. V lost 7 bases and J 1 base, leaving 8 bases between the germline ends. The CDR3 DNA reads as TGCGCCAGCTTATCGGGGAACACCGGGGAGCTGTTTTTT. Translation: CASLSGNTGELFF.

This rearrangement joins TRBV6-5 to TRBJ1-2; no definite D call. V was pared by 6 bases and J by 2 bases, with 10 bases between. CDR3 length: 13 amino acids. Germline CDR1 reads MNHEY; CDR2 reads SVGAGI. This CDR3 reads CASRGTENYGYTF. The CDR3 nucleotides are TGTGCCAGCAGAGGCACTGAGAACTATGGCTACACCTTC.

This clone showed up just a few times. The CDR3 region is CASSQDWGTRGEQFF. Here the CDR3 DNA reads TGTGCCAGCAGCCAAGATTGGGGTACCCGCGGTGAGCAGTTCTTC. This rearrangement joins TRBV4-2 to TRBJ2-1; D is unresolved. The germline V gene encodes CDR1 LGHNA and CDR2 YNFKEQ. The CDR3 totals 15 residues. Trimming removed 0 bases from V and 9 bases from J, with 15 bases in between.

This chain links TRBV9 with TRBJ2-2; no definite D call. The germline V and J ends were trimmed by 0 bases and 6 bases, with 6 bases remaining between them. From germline, CDR1 is SGDLS and CDR2 YYNGEE. The CDR3 contains 13 residues. CDR3 DNA: TGTGCCAGCAGCGTAGTTATGGCCGGGGAGCTGTTTTTT. This codes for CASSVVMAGELFF.

Points on this clone: Germline is not matched at one junction end, which may reflect a read error. CDR3 sequence (DNA): TGCAGCGCTGAAGTCAGGGGCCCCCACTACGAGCAGTACTTC. Translation gives CSAEVRGPHYEQYF. J is TRBJ2-7 and V is TRBV29-1, with D tentatively TRBD1 (6 bases). The V gene's germline CDR1 is SQVTM and CDR2 ANQGSEA. This CDR3 is 14 amino acids long.

V is TRBV18 and J is TRBJ2-7; the D is unclear. Germline V gene data show CDR1 as KGHSH and CDR2 as LQKENI. The CDR3 totals 12 residues. Deletions cut 4 bases from V and 4 bases from J, with 8 bases between. CDR3: CASSRGRYEQYF. CDR3 bases: TGTGCCAGCTCACGCGGACGGTACGAGCAGTACTTC.

The chain carries TRBV5-4 and TRBJ2-3; 7 nucleotides align to TRBD2. Germline CDR1 reads SGHNT; CDR2 reads YYREEE (reference sequence). The CDR3 covers 16 residues. V lost 2 bases, J lost 2 bases, and 8 bases stayed unmatched. CDR3 nucleotides: TGTGCCAGCAGCTTACGGACTAGACGTAACACAGATACGCAGTATTTT. This codes for CASSLRTRRNTDTQYF.

This chain joins TRBV6-1 and TRBJ2-7; 8 bases match TRBD2. The CDR3 has 14 residues. CDR1 is MNHNS and CDR2 is SASEGT in the germline V gene. V shed 0 bases and J 3 bases; nucleotides not matched to a gene: 1. CDR3 nucleotides: TGTGCCAGCAGTGAAGCTAGCGGGATCTACGAGCAGTACTTC. The encoded protein is CASSEASGIYEQYF.

The rearrangement joins TRBV14 to TRBJ1-4, with TRBD1 matching over 9 bases. V lost 2 bases to trimming and J lost 8 bases; unmatched junction nucleotides: 9. The CDR3 length is 16 residues. Germline assignment: CDR1 SGHDN and CDR2 FVKESK. CDR3 bases: TGTGCCAGCAGCCAAAGAGGGACAGGGAGGAACGAAAAACTGTTTTTT. Translated, it gives CASSQRGTGRNEKLFF. Full variable domain (rest looked up from reference TRBV14 and TRBJ1-4): EAGVTQFPSHSVIEKGQTVTLRCDPISGHDNLYWYRRVMGKEIKFLLHFVKESKQDESGMPNNRFLAERTGGTYSTLKVQPAELEDSGVYFCASSQRGTGRNEKLFFGSGTQLSVL.

This chain connects TRBV5-4 to TRBJ2-5, with TRBD2 as a possible D gene (5 bases). The CDR3 runs to 13 residues. Trimming removed 5 bases from V and 5 bases from J, with 13 bases in between. CDR1 is SGHNT and CDR2 is YYREEE in the germline V gene (reference sequence). CDR3 in DNA: TGTGCCAGCAGGTCGAGGACTGCCGAGACCCAGTACTTC. Its translation: CASRSRTAETQYF.

Ten or more counts support this clone. At the DNA level, this CDR3 is encoded by other sequences in the same sample as well. The CDR3 DNA reads TGTGCCTGGAGTGTAGATGTGAACACTGAAGCTTTCTTT. Translating it yields CAWSVDVNTEAFF. This rearrangement joins TRBV30 to TRBJ1-1; unclear D gene. Trimming took 0 bases from V and 0 from J, leaving 5 bases between them. Germline CDR1 reads GTSNPN; CDR2 reads SVGIG (reference sequence). This CDR3 contains 13 residues.

The rearrangement joins TRBV4-1 to TRBJ2-7, with 7 nucleotides matching TRBD2. Trimming cost V 7 bases and J 2 bases; bases outside gene matches: 8. The CDR3 loop spans 14 amino acids. The germline CDR1 and CDR2 sequences are MGHRA and YSYEKL. The CDR3 nucleotides read TGCGCCAGCAAAAGGACGGGGGGAGCCTACGAGCAGTACTTC. Amino acid sequence: CASKRTGGAYEQYF.

This clone was seen only once. This rearrangement joins TRBV7-9 to TRBJ2-3, with 12 bases matching TRBD1. The CDR3 has 15 amino acids. Looked up from germline, CDR1 is SEHNR and CDR2 is FQNEAQ (reference sequence). J gave up 5 bases and V 5 bases, and 5 bases lay outside the gene matches. CDR3 coding DNA: TGTGCCAGCAGCCTGGGACAGGGGGCTGTAGATACGCAGTATTTT. Encoded protein: CASSLGQGAVDTQYF. The full variable domain, completed using reference TRBV7-9 and TRBJ2-3, is DTGVSQNPRHKITKRGQNVTFRCDPISEHNRLYWYRQTLGQGPEFLTYFQNEAQLEKSRLLSDRFSAERPKGSFSTLEIQRTEQGDSAMYLCASSLGQGAVDTQYFGPGTRLTVL.

V gene TRBV9 combines with J gene TRBJ1-2, with D possibly TRBD1 on 5 matching bases. The germline V gene has CDR1 SGDLS and CDR2 YYNGEE. This CDR3 comprises 14 residues. Trimming took 4 bases from V and 0 from J, leaving 10 bases between them. CDR3 residues: CASSPSTANYGYTF. DNA for the CDR3: TGTGCCAGCAGCCCTTCGACAGCTAACTATGGCTACACCTTC.

This clone was recorded only once. The rearrangement links TRBV27 to TRBJ1-1, with D tentatively TRBD1 (6 bases). CDR3 length: 14 amino acids. The V and J ends lost 3 bases and 11 bases respectively, with 19 bases between them. Germline values: CDR1 MNHEY, CDR2 SMNVEV (reference sequence). The CDR3 here is CASSFGQGTLRAFF. The CDR3 DNA sequence: TGTGCCAGCAGTTTTGGGCAGGGGACACTCCGGGCTTTCTTT.

In this sample, this clone turned up many times. J is TRBJ2-5 and V is TRBV23-1; weak D call: TRBD1 (7 bases). TRBV23-1 is identified as an open reading frame with a role that is uncertain. This CDR3 contains 16 residues. The V end was cut by 4 bases, the J end by 7 bases, with 22 bases between. The CDR3 coding sequence is TGCGCCAGCAGTCGGGGGGACAGCCTGAAAAGGGGGACCCAGTACTTC. This encodes CASSRGDSLKRGTQYF.